These T cell receptor beta chains were read from a single sample in a study of CD8 T cell repertoires and HIV-1 epitope variants. Measured with immunoSEQ multiplex PCR; TCRdb has only the in-frame clones, and not every one. The sample includes about 5,000 clones, just over 65% of them seen just once. Their antigen targets remain unknown. Sequenced: cultured CD8+ T cells derived from PBMCs. Source of these receptors: a male donor with HIV. Both conserved end residues are part of each CDR3. The order of the fields is clone size, V gene, D gene, J gene, CDR3 protein, CDR3 DNA. A D gene is named only where the DNA matches it firmly. The size of a clone is reported for some rows only, either as once, few or many, or as a class for expanded clones.

>few|TRBV4-3|.|TRBJ1-5
CASSPVLSNQPQHF
TGCGCCAGCAGCCCGGTCCTTAGCAATCAGCCCCAGCATTTT
>.|TRBV20-1|.|TRBJ1-1
CSVPENTEAFF
TGCAGTGTTCCGGAAAACACTGAAGCTTTCTTT
>few|TRBV28|TRBD1|TRBJ2-7
CASSIRTGDYEQYF
TGTGCCAGCAGTATCCGGACAGGGGACTACGAGCAGTACTTC
>.|TRBV5-1|.|TRBJ2-3
CASSLDGSLGALDTQYF
TGCGCCAGCAGCTTGGATGGCAGCCTCGGGGCTTTGGATACGCAGTATTTT
>few|TRBV6-5|.|TRBJ2-7
CASSYSQGYEQYF
TGTGCCAGCAGTTACTCACAGGGCTACGAGCAGTACTTC
>few|TRBV29-1|TRBD1|TRBJ1-2
CSVEWQGANYGYTF
TGCAGCGTTGAGTGGCAGGGGGCAAACTATGGCTACACCTTC
>.|TRBV7-2|TRBD1|TRBJ1-2
CASSYTGTGGYGYTF
TGTGCCAGCAGCTACACCGGGACAGGGGGCTATGGCTACACCTTC
>.|TRBV6-5|.|TRBJ1-5
CASSSSTGGPPQHF
TGTGCCAGCAGTTCCTCCACGGGGGGTCCGCCCCAGCATTTT
>.|TRBV28|.|TRBJ1-1
CASSFEGSNTEAFF
TGTGCCAGCAGCTTCGAGGGCTCGAACACTGAAGCTTTCTTT
>.|TRBV29-1|TRBD2|TRBJ2-1
CSVEDLETSLANEQFF
TGCAGCGTTGAAGATCTGGAGACTAGCTTGGCCAATGAGCAGTTCTTC
>.|TRBV5-5|.|TRBJ2-7
CASSLDPGRYYEQYF
TGTGCCAGCAGCTTGGATCCTGGACGGTACTACGAGCAGTACTTC
>.|TRBV29-1|TRBD1|TRBJ1-2
CSVEQTGAKINYGYTF
TGCAGCGTTGAACAAACAGGGGCCAAGATTAACTATGGCTACACCTTC
>.|TRBV20-1|.|TRBJ2-1
CSARWGNEQFF
TGCAGTGCTAGATGGGGCAATGAGCAGTTCTTC